This T cell receptor beta chain was documented in a study of CD8 T cells in ankylosing spondylitis. TCRdb reprocessed the 5' RACE reads with MiXCR, giving one entry per CDR3 protein. The profile covers 150,000 to 250,000 distinct CDR3 sequences, with around 13% appearing a single time and more than 15% taken by the ten largest. V shed 7 bases and J shed 9 bases, with 10 bases lying between them. The germline CDR1 and CDR2 sequences are SEHNR and FQNEAQ (reference sequence). The CDR3 consists of 11 residues. This clonotype showed up just a few times. The TCR comes from a male donor with ankylosing spondylitis or in good health (not recorded which). The sample comprised blood, either unsorted or a sorted T cell fraction (not recorded which). V usage is TRBV7-9 and J usage is TRBJ2-1, with D unresolved. The CDR3 protein is CASTPWIEQFF. The CDR3 coding sequence is TGTGCCAGCACCCCATGGATTGAGCAGTTCTTC.